This T cell receptor (beta chain) was captured by sequencing in a study of cytomegalovirus exposure and HLA in healthy donors. This CDR3 has 13 amino acids. The germline V gene has CDR1 MNHEY and CDR2 SMNVEV (reference sequence). J lost 4 bases, V lost 5 bases, and 3 bases had no gene match. PCR involved 60 Vbeta and 13 Jbeta primers. Profiled with immunoSEQ multiplex PCR; TCRdb holds only in-frame clones, not every one. The table lists fewer than 250,000 clones, 81% of them singletons, with 1.5% to 2% in the top ten. This clone turned up a few times. This receptor was identified in a man between 18 and 35 years old in good health and CMV-seronegative. The sequencing input was PBMCs. The chain couples TRBV27 to TRBJ2-7, with 9 nucleotides matching TRBD1. CDR3 protein: CASSPGQGYEQYF. In DNA, the CDR3 is TGTGCCAGCAGTCCGGGACAGGGATACGAGCAGTACTTC.